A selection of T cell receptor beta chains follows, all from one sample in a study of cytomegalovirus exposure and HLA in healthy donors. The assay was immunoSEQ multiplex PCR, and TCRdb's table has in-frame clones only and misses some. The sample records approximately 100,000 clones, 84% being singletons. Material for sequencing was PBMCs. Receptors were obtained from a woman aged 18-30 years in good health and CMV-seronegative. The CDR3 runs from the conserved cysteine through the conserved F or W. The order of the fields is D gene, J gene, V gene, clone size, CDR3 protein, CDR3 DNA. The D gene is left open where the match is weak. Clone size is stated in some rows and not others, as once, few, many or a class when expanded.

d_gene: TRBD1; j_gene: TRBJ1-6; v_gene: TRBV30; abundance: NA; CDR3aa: CAWSHPGGNSPLHF; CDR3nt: TGTGCCTGGAGCCACCCAGGGGGCAATTCACCCCTCCACTTT
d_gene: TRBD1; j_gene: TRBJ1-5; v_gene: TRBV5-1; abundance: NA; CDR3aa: CASSPGQGAHQPQHF; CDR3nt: TGCGCCAGCAGCCCGGGACAGGGGGCGCATCAGCCCCAGCATTTT
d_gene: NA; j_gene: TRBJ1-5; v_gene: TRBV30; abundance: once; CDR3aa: CAWSDTSSNQPQHF; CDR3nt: TGTGCCTGGAGTGATACCAGTAGCAATCAGCCCCAGCATTTT
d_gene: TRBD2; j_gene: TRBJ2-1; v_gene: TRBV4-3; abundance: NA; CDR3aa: CASSQELAGESNEQFF; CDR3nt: TGCGCCAGCAGCCAAGAGTTAGCGGGGGAGAGCAATGAGCAGTTCTTC
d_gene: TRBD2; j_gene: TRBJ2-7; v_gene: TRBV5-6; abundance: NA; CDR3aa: CASSLELDSGGYEQYF; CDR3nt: TGTGCCAGCAGCTTGGAGCTGGATAGCGGGGGATACGAGCAGTACTTC
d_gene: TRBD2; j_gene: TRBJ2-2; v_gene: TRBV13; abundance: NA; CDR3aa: CASSPTSGSSGELFF; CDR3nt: TGTGCCAGCAGCCCGACTAGCGGGAGTTCCGGGGAGCTGTTTTTT
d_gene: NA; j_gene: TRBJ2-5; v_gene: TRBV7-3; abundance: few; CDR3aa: CASSLVREETQYF; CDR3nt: TGTGCCAGCAGCTTAGTCCGGGAAGAGACCCAGTACTTC
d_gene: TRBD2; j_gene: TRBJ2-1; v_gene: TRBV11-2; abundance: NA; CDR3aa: CASSLLGGGLYNEQFF; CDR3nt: TGTGCCAGCAGCTTACTGGGCGGGGGGCTCTACAATGAGCAGTTCTTC
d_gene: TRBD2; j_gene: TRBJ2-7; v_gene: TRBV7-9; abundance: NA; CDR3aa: CASSLAEVYEQYF; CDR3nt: TGTGCCAGCAGCCTAGCGGAGGTCTACGAGCAGTACTTC
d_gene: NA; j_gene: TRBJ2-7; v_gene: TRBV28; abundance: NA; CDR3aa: CASSLRAGIYEQYF; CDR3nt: TGTGCCAGCAGTTTACGTGCGGGGATCTACGAGCAGTACTTC
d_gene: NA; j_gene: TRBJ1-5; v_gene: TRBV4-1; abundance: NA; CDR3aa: CASSQDPGPTRQGNNQPQHF; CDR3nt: TGCGCCAGCAGCCAAGATCCCGGTCCTACGCGCCAGGGGAATAATCAGCCCCAGCATTTT
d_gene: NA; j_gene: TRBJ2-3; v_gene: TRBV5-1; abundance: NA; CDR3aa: CASSLTGPSTDTQYF; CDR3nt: TGCGCCAGCAGCTTGACAGGGCCGAGCACAGATACGCAGTATTTT
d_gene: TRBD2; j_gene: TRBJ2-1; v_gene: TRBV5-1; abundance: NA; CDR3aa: CASSLGLFYNEQFF; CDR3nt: TGCGCCAGCAGCCTGGGACTATTCTACAATGAGCAGTTCTTC
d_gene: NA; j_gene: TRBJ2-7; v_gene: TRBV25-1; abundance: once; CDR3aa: CASTAAYEQYF; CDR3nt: TGTGCCAGCACGGCGGCCTACGAGCAGTACTTC
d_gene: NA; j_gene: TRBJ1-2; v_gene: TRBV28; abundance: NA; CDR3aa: CASSSGLVRGYTF; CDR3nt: TGTGCCAGCAGCTCGGGACTGGTTCGGGGCTACACCTTC
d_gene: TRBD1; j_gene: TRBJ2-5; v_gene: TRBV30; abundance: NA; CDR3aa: CAWSGDRGFQETQYF; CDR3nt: TGTGCCTGGAGTGGGGACAGGGGATTTCAAGAGACCCAGTACTTC
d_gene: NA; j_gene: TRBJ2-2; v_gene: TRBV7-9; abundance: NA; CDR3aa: CASSRTGRAGELFF; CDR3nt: TGTGCCAGCAGCAGGACAGGGAGGGCCGGGGAGCTGTTTTTT
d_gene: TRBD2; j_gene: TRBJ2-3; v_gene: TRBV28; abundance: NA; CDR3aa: CASRGPAGGEDTQYF; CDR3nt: TGTGCCAGCAGAGGACCCGCGGGGGGGGAAGATACGCAGTATTTT